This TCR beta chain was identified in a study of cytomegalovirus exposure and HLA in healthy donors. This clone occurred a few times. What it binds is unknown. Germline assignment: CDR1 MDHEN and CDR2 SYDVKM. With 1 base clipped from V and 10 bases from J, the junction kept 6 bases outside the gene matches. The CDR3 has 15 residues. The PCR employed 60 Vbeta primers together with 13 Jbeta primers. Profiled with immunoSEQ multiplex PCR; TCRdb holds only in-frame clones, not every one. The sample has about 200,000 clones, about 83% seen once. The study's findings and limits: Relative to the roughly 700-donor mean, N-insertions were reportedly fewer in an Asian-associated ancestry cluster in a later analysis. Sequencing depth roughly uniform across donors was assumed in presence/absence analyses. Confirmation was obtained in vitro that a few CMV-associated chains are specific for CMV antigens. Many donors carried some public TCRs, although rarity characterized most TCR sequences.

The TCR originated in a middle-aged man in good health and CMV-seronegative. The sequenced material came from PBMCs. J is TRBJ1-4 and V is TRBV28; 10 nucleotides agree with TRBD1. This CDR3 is CASSLFGTGDRKLFF. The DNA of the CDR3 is TGTGCCAGCAGTTTATTTGGGACAGGGGACAGAAAACTGTTTTTT.